The clone carrying this T cell receptor (beta chain) was observed once. Its target is not known. Germline V gene lookup returns CDR1 LNHDA and CDR2 SQIVND (reference sequence). CDR3 length equals 13 residues. V was trimmed by 4 bases and J by 5 bases, leaving 11 bases between them. These data are taken from a study of T cell responses to AZD1222 COVID-19 vaccine. Study results and limitations: Clonal diversity was possibly underestimated, and white British individuals and females predominated among donors.

TCRdb keeps only in-frame clones here, not all; method: immunoSEQ multiplex PCR. Of 45,000 to 60,000 clones listed, nearly 90% are singletons. V and J are TRBV19 and TRBJ1-1; D uncertain. The sample consisted of peripheral blood, taken on day 0 of AZD1222 vaccination. The source of this sequence is an adult in good health. In DNA, the CDR3 is TGTGCCAGTAGTAATAATGGGAGGACTGAAGCTTTCTTT. This sequence encodes CASSNNGRTEAFF.